The clone carrying this T cell receptor beta chain was seen a handful of times. Cells sorted as Tregs were CD4+, CD25+ and CD127-/low. CDR3 length: 15 amino acids. TCRdb redid the calling of the 5' RACE reads with MiXCR, one entry per CDR3 protein. The table lists over 40,000 distinct CDR3 sequences, approximately 23% of them singletons. The V and J genes are TRBV21-1 and TRBJ1-5. TRBV21-1 constitutes a pseudogene. This clonotype originated in a female donor with breast cancer. The sequencing sample was made of Tregs sorted from a lymph node. CDR3 region: CASPGEGGSNQPQHF. The CDR3 DNA follows: TGTGCCAGCCCAGGGGAGGGCGGTAGCAATCAGCCCCAGCATTTT.